This T cell receptor (beta chain) was identified during a study of cytomegalovirus exposure and HLA in healthy donors. Study-level results: Relative to the 666-donor mean, N-insertions were reportedly fewer in an Asian-associated ancestry cluster in a later analysis.

Primers included in the PCR were 60 Vbeta and 13 Jbeta primers. The data were produced by immunoSEQ multiplex PCR, yet TCRdb's version contains in-frame clones alone and is incomplete. This table has 150,000 or so clones, 60% to 80% appearing once. A note on this clone: No antigen is known for it.

Trimming cost V 5 bases and J 7 bases, with 17 bases left between them. This CDR3 is 14 amino acids long. The germline CDR1 and CDR2 sequences are MNHEY and SVGAGI. Material for sequencing was PBMCs. The V gene is TRBV6-5, the J gene TRBJ1-1; D unresolved. The receptor comes from a woman in her thirties or forties in good health and CMV-seropositive. Here the CDR3 reads CASSGGYQKGEAFF. In DNA, the CDR3 is TGTGCCAGCAGTGGAGGATACCAGAAGGGTGAAGCTTTCTTT.